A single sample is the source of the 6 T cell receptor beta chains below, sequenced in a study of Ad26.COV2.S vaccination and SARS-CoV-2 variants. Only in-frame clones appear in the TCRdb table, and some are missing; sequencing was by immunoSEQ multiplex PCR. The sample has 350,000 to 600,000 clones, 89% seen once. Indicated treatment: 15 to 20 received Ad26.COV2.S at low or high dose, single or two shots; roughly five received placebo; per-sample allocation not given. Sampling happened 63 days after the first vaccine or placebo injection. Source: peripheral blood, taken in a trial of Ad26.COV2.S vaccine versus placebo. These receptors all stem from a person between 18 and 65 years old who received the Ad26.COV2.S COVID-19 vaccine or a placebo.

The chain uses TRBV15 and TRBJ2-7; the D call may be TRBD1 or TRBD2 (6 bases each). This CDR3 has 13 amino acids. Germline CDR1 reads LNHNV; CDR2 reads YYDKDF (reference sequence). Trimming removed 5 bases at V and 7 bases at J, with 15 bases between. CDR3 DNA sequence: TGTGCCACCAGCCCTCACCGGAGGGGGGAGCAGTACTTC. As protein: CATSPHRRGEQYF.

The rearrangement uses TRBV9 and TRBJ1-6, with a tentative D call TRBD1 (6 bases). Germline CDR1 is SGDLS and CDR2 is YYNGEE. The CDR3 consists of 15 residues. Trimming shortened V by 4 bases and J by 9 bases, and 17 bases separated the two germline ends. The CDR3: CASSFRGGWGSPLHF. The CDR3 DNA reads TGTGCCAGCAGCTTCCGAGGGGGTTGGGGTTCACCCCTCCACTTT.

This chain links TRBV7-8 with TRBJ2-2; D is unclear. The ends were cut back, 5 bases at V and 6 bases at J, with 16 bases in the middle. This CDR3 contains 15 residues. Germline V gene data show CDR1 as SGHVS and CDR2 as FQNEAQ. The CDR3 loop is CASSLHGRVPGELFF. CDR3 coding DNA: TGTGCCAGCAGCCTACACGGCCGAGTTCCCGGGGAGCTGTTTTTT.

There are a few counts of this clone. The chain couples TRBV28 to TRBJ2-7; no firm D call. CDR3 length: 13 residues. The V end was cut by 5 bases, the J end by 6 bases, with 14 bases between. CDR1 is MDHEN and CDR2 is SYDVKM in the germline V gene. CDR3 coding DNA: TGTGCCAGCAGTCCCGCCAATGTCGGCGAGCAGTACTTC. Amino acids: CASSPANVGEQYF.

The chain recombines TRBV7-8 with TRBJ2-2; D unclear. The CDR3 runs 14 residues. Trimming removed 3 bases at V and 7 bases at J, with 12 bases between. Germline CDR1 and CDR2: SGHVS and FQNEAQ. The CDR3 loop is CASSLSEGYGELFF. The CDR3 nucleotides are TGTGCCAGCAGCTTGAGCGAAGGGTACGGGGAGCTGTTTTTT.

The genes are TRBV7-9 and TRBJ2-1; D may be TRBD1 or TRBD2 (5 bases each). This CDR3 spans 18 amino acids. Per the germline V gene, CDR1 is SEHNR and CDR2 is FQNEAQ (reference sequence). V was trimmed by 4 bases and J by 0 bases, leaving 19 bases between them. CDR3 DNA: TGTGCCAGCAGCTATGGGACGGCCAGCTTTAGCTCCTACAATGAGCAGTTCTTC. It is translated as CASSYGTASFSSYNEQFF.